The next 31 T cell receptor beta chains were all read from a single sample in a study of T cells after yellow fever vaccination. TCRdb ran MiXCR on the 5' RACE reads and lists one entry per CDR3 protein. The repertoire holds 200,000 to 300,000 distinct CDR3 sequences, with approximately 12% as singletons. The sequences come from CD4+ T cells sorted from PBMCs, collected 45 days after the yellow fever booster vaccination. The source is a man younger than 45 who received the YFV17D yellow fever vaccine.

This clonotype was counted many times. The chain uses TRBV18 and TRBJ1-4; D gene ambiguous. V shed 5 bases and J shed 2 bases, with 6 bases lying between them. This CDR3 has 13 residues. CDR1 and CDR2 (germline): KGHSH, LQKENI. CDR3 sequence reads: CASSRRTNEKLFF. The CDR3 region has the DNA TGTGCCAGCTCAAGGAGGACTAATGAAAAACTGTTTTTT.

The V call is TRBV10-2, the J call TRBJ2-5, with D hard to call. Germline CDR1 reads WSHSY; CDR2 reads SAAADI. The CDR3 length is 17 residues. Between the trimmed V and J ends, which lost 2 bases and 4 bases, there was a span of 20 bases. The CDR3 here is CASSEGISAAGRETQYF. As DNA, the CDR3 is TGCGCCAGCAGTGAGGGGATTTCAGCAGCCGGGCGAGAGACCCAGTACTTC.

This clonotype was detected many times. CDR3 region: CSVLAGDGYNEQFF. Written as DNA, the CDR3 is TGCAGTGTTCTAGCGGGAGACGGTTACAATGAGCAGTTCTTC. This rearrangement joins TRBV20-1 to TRBJ2-1; 10 bases are shared with TRBD2. The germline CDR1 and CDR2 sequences are DFQATT and SNEGSKA (reference sequence). This CDR3 comprises 14 residues. Germline trimming cut 7 bases from V and 4 bases from J; bases unmatched to any gene: 7.

The chain combines TRBV6-1 with TRBJ2-1; D remains unclear. Germline V gives CDR1 MNHNS, CDR2 SASEGT. V was clipped by 4 bases and J by 8 bases, with 9 bases between them. The CDR3 covers 12 residues. The CDR3: CASSAALDEQFF. DNA of the CDR3: TGTGCCAGCAGTGCCGCATTGGATGAGCAGTTCTTC.

This clonotype came up a few times. This chain links TRBV12-3 or TRBV12-4 with TRBJ2-5; unclear D gene. The CDR3 is 12 amino acids. V lost 8 bases and J 1 base, leaving 8 bases between the germline ends. CDR3: CASGDIQETQYF. CDR3 nucleotide sequence: TGTGCCAGCGGCGATATCCAAGAGACCCAGTACTTC.

This clonotype was seen a handful of times. This chain links TRBV10-3 with TRBJ2-1; D tentatively fits TRBD1 or TRBD2 (5 bases each). There are 14 residues in the CDR3. Per germline, CDR1 ENHRY and CDR2 SYGVKD. Trimming stripped 0 bases from V and 8 bases from J, with 11 bases between. This CDR3 reads CAISESGARDEQFF. As DNA, the CDR3 is TGTGCCATCAGTGAGTCAGGGGCGCGGGATGAGCAGTTCTTC.

CDR3 coding DNA: TGTGCCAGCGTTTCCTCGTCGAGCGTTGTAGCTTTCTTT. The encoded protein is CASVSSSSVVAFF. The chain uses TRBV12-3 or TRBV12-4 and TRBJ1-1; D unclear. The V and J ends lost 8 bases and 10 bases respectively, with 20 bases between them. This CDR3 region has 13 residues.

This clonotype came up a few times. V is TRBV3-1 and J is TRBJ2-2; 9 bases match TRBD2. The length of the CDR3 is 15 residues. Germline CDR1 LGHDT, CDR2 YNNKEL (reference sequence). The V segment lost 4 bases and the J segment 5 bases; nucleotides outside the gene matches: 5. DNA of the CDR3: TGTGCCAGCAGCCCGACTAGCGGAGTAACCGGGGAGCTGTTTTTT. As protein: CASSPTSGVTGELFF.

The chain links TRBV29-1 to TRBJ2-2, with TRBD2 matching 7 bases. The junction had 6 bases not matched to a gene; V was cut back by 4 bases and J by 7 bases. Germline-derived CDR1 and CDR2 are SQVTM and ANQGSEA. This CDR3 is 13 amino acids long. The CDR3 coding sequence is TGCAGCGTTGCTGGGGGGGGTGGCGGGGAGCTGTTTTTT. This gives the protein CSVAGGGGGELFF.

This clonotype was seen a few times. This chain joins TRBV6-2 or TRBV6-3 and TRBJ2-2; D ambiguous. Germline CDR1 is MNHEY and CDR2 is SVGEGT. Trimming took off 5 bases at V and 2 bases at J, with 6 bases between the two ends. The CDR3 contains 13 residues. Here the CDR3 DNA reads TGTGCCAGCAGTACAAGTAACACCGGGGAGCTGTTTTTT. Its translation is CASSTSNTGELFF.

This clonotype was detected only a few times. The V call is TRBV29-1, the J call TRBJ1-1; weak D call: TRBD1 (6 bases). The CDR3 consists of 14 residues. Trimming took 2 bases from V and 5 from J, leaving 15 bases between them. Germline V CDR1 and CDR2: SQVTM, ANQGSEA. DNA of the CDR3: TGCAGCGTTGAAAGCGGGGGGCTGAGGACTGAAGCTTTCTTT. Translation gives CSVESGGLRTEAFF.

This clonotype turned up a few times. The V gene is TRBV7-9, the J gene TRBJ2-1; TRBD2 matches at 8 bases. Trimming took 5 bases from V and 6 from J; bases not matched to a gene: 9. The CDR3 totals 15 residues. Germline-derived CDR1 and CDR2 are SEHNR and FQNEAQ (reference sequence). The CDR3 region is CASSDGWSGGNEQFF. The CDR3 bases are TGTGCCAGCAGCGACGGTTGGAGCGGGGGCAATGAGCAGTTCTTC.

The chain couples TRBV5-1 to TRBJ2-3; perhaps TRBD2 as D (6 bases). The germline CDR1 and CDR2 sequences are SGHRS and YFSETQ. The CDR3 is 16 amino acids. The V and J ends lost 3 bases and 1 base respectively, with 15 bases between them. CDR3 amino acids: CASSSPGGVRTDTQYF. The DNA of the CDR3 is TGCGCCAGCAGCTCCCCCGGGGGAGTACGCACAGATACGCAGTATTTT.

The rearrangement uses TRBV27 and TRBJ1-2, with 7 positions matching TRBD1. There are 12 residues in the CDR3. V lost 4 bases, J lost 7 bases, and 3 bases stayed unmatched. CDR1 is MNHEY and CDR2 is SMNVEV in the germline V gene (reference sequence). The CDR3 nucleotides read TGTGCCAGCAGTTCAGGGGGGGTTGGCTACACCTTC. Amino acid sequence: CASSSGGVGYTF.

The chain couples TRBV11-2 to TRBJ2-3; no reliable D call. The V gene's germline CDR1 is SGHAT and CDR2 FQNNGV. V was cut by 1 base and J by 2 bases, with 10 bases left in between. This CDR3 region has 15 residues. CDR3 loop: CASSLVPTITDTQYF. The CDR3 DNA is TGTGCCAGCAGCTTAGTCCCGACAATCACAGATACGCAGTATTTT.

The J gene is TRBJ2-4, the V gene TRBV30; D possibly uses TRBD1 or TRBD2 (5 bases each). The germline gives CDR1 GTSNPN, CDR2 SVGIG (reference sequence). The CDR3 is 13 residues long. Trimming removed 3 bases at V and 8 bases at J, with 14 bases between. The chain's CDR3 is CAWRTGTHDIQYF. In DNA form, the CDR3 reads TGTGCCTGGAGAACCGGGACCCACGACATTCAGTACTTC.

The chain has TRBV27 and TRBJ2-5; no firm D call. Germline V gene sequence: CDR1 MNHEY, CDR2 SMNVEV (reference sequence). The CDR3 covers 13 residues. V was clipped by 2 bases and J by 7 bases, with 11 bases between them. The CDR3 protein is CASSLQVFGTQYF. The CDR3, as DNA: TGTGCCAGCAGTTTACAGGTTTTCGGGACCCAGTACTTC.

The CDR3 nucleotides read TGTGCCAGCAACTCAAGGAGACTAGCGTCAGATACGCAGTATTTT. Encoded protein: CASNSRRLASDTQYF. The chain employs TRBV7-9 and TRBJ2-3, with TRBD2 matching 8 bases. Germline-derived CDR1 and CDR2 are SEHNR and FQNEAQ (reference sequence). V lost 7 bases to trimming and J lost 4 bases; unmatched junction nucleotides: 10. The CDR3 length is 15 residues.

This clonotype has a handful of counts. This chain's CDR3 is CASSEAGVNNEQFF. For the CDR3, the DNA is TGTGCCAGCAGTGAGGCGGGGGTTAACAATGAGCAGTTCTTC. The chain recombines TRBV25-1 with TRBJ2-1; 7 positions match TRBD2. V dropped 3 bases and J dropped 5; count of bases not matched to a gene: 4. The CDR3 consists of 14 residues. CDR1 and CDR2 (germline): MGHDK, SYGVNS.

In its sample, this clonotype was seen a few times. The rearrangement uses TRBV20-1 and TRBJ2-1, with 11 bases that match TRBD2. V lost 5 bases to trimming and J lost 4 bases; unmatched junction nucleotides: 4. CDR1 is DFQATT, CDR2 SNEGSKA, per germline (reference sequence). The CDR3 consists of 14 residues. The CDR3 reads CSAPGTSGYNEQFF. The CDR3 coding sequence is TGCAGTGCTCCCGGGACTAGCGGATACAATGAGCAGTTCTTC.

The sample holds a few counts of this clonotype. The chain links TRBV20-1 to TRBJ2-7, with 10 bases identical to TRBD2. The germline V gene encodes CDR1 DFQATT and CDR2 SNEGSKA (reference sequence). V dropped 6 bases and J dropped 0; count of bases not matched to a gene: 5. This CDR3 comprises 14 residues. The CDR3 nucleotides read TGCAGTGCCATTAGCGGGAGGAACTCCTACGAGCAGTACTTC. It specifies CSAISGRNSYEQYF.

This clonotype was recorded a few times. V usage is TRBV10-2 and J usage is TRBJ2-3, with 12 nucleotides matching TRBD2. Per the germline V gene, CDR1 is WSHSY and CDR2 is SAAADI. The CDR3 is 18 amino acids. Losses at the gene ends were 0 bases for V and 2 bases for J; bases not matched to a gene: 6. CDR3 in amino acids: CASSESYGLAGYTDTQYF. Written as DNA, the CDR3 is TGCGCCAGCAGTGAGTCTTACGGACTAGCGGGATACACAGATACGCAGTATTTT.

This clonotype was found a few times. The rearrangement uses TRBV5-1 and TRBJ2-3, with D uncertain. The CDR3 spans 14 residues. Trimming removed 4 bases from V and 3 bases from J, with 12 bases in between. Germline CDR1 is SGHRS and CDR2 is YFSETQ. The CDR3 DNA reads TGCGCCAGCAGCCTTCGGCGCCCAACAGATACGCAGTATTTT. This codes for CASSLRRPTDTQYF.

In its sample, this clonotype was seen once. The V gene is TRBV12-3 or TRBV12-4, the J gene TRBJ2-2; D possibly uses TRBD1 or TRBD2 (5 bases each). V lost 3 bases and J lost 6, with 8 bases in between. The CDR3 is 13 residues long. DNA of the CDR3: TGTGCCAGCAGTTTGGGGGACCCCGGGGAGCTGTTTTTT. Its translation: CASSLGDPGELFF.

The genes are TRBV20-1 and TRBJ2-3; D is unresolved. Germline CDR1 and CDR2: DFQATT and SNEGSKA (reference sequence). The CDR3 is made up of 14 amino acids. Trimming took off 7 bases at V and 0 bases at J, with 14 bases between the two ends. Here the CDR3 reads CSVKQMTSTDTQYF. The CDR3 DNA reads as TGCAGTGTAAAGCAGATGACTAGCACAGATACGCAGTATTTT.

This rearrangement joins TRBV28 to TRBJ1-2, with unresolved D. Germline-derived CDR1 and CDR2 are MDHEN and SYDVKM. V dropped 4 bases and J dropped 3 bases, with 6 bases sitting between them. CDR3 length: 12 amino acids. This CDR3 is CASSYEDYGYTF. In nucleotides, the CDR3 is TGTGCCAGCAGTTACGAGGACTATGGCTACACCTTC.

In this sample, this clonotype turned up a few times. The chain has TRBV3-1 and TRBJ2-7; TRBD1 aligns across 8 bases. V lost 4 bases to trimming and J lost 1 base; unmatched junction nucleotides: 9. Germline CDR1 reads LGHDT; CDR2 reads YNNKEL (reference sequence). CDR3 length: 16 amino acids. The CDR3, as DNA: TGTGCCAGCAGCCCGACAGGGGCCAAGCGTTCCTACGAGCAGTACTTC. This sequence encodes CASSPTGAKRSYEQYF.

The genes are TRBV12-3 or TRBV12-4 and TRBJ2-7, with a possible D match to TRBD1 (5 bases). The CDR3 is 14 amino acids. V lost 3 bases, J lost 2 bases, and 11 bases lay in between. The DNA of the CDR3 is TGTGCCAGCAGTTTCCAGGGTGGAACCTACGAGCAGTACTTC. Amino acid sequence: CASSFQGGTYEQYF.

This clonotype appeared a single time. The genes are TRBV18 and TRBJ2-5; no clear D gene. Germline values: CDR1 KGHSH, CDR2 LQKENI. The V end was cut by 0 bases, the J end by 7 bases, with 9 bases between. The length of the CDR3 is 13 residues. The CDR3 loop is CASSPPILGTQYF. CDR3 DNA: TGTGCCAGCTCACCACCTATCTTGGGGACCCAGTACTTC. The variable domain in full, with the rest retrieved from reference TRBV18 and TRBJ2-5, is NAGVMQNPRHLVRRRGQEARLRCSPMKGHSHVYWYRQLPEEGLKFMVYLQKENIIDESGMPKERFSAEFPKEGPSILRIQQVVRGDSAAYFCASSPPILGTQYFGPGTRLLVL.

This clonotype has just a few counts. The chain employs TRBV12-3 or TRBV12-4 and TRBJ2-5; 14 bases match TRBD2. The CDR3 totals 17 residues. The V gene end was trimmed by 0 bases and the J gene end by 1 base; junction bases not matched to a gene: 1. The CDR3 DNA follows: TGTGCCAGCAGTTTAGCTGGGACTAGCGGGGGCCAAGAGACCCAGTACTTC. This codes for CASSLAGTSGGQETQYF.

This clonotype was seen at least ten times. The rearrangement links TRBV20-1 to TRBJ2-1; 10 nucleotides match TRBD2. This CDR3 has 17 residues. Germline V gene sequence: CDR1 DFQATT, CDR2 SNEGSKA (reference sequence). V trimming: 5 bases; J trimming: 1 base; junction bases outside the gene matches: 11. The CDR3 DNA follows: TGCAGTGCTGGAATGACAGGACTAGCGGATTCCTACAATGAGCAGTTCTTC. It specifies CSAGMTGLADSYNEQFF.